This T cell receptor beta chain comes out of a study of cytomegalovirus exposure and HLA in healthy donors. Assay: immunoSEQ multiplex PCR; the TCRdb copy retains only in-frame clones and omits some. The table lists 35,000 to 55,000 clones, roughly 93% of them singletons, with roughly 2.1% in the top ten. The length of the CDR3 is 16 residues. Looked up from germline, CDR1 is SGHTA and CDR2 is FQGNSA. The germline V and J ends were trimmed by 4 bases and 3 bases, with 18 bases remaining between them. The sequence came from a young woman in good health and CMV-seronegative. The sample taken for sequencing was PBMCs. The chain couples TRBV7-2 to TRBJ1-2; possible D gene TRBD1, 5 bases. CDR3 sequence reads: CASSWIQDLTYYGYTF. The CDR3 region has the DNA TGTGCCAGCAGCTGGATACAGGATCTAACTTACTATGGCTACACCTTC.